The 12 T cell receptor beta chains in this list originate from one sample, sequenced in a study of blood T cell repertoires in COVID-19 (dated by TCRdb to the early 2020s). The method was the immunoSEQ multiplex PCR assay. TCRdb stores this immuneACCESS table with in-frame sequences only. Part of the clones is absent; in the studies checked, under half of the shortfall reflects unresolved V genes, and no reason is known for the rest. Across this sample there are some 160,000 clones, with approximately 86% seen only once. The top ten clonotypes cover 7.5% to 10% of the sample. Sequencing was done on a sample of peripheral blood. The receptors come from a woman older than 75 with COVID-19, enrolled during active disease.

This clone showed up just once. This chain connects TRBV3-1 (or the pseudogene TRBV3-2) to TRBJ1-1; TRBD1 aligns across 7 bases. V shed 6 bases, J shed 5 bases, and the junction held 12 bases outside the gene matches. Germline CDR1 LGHDT, CDR2 YNNKEL (reference sequence). This CDR3 has 15 residues. The CDR3 nucleotides are TGTGCCAGCAGACCTGCCGGATCAGGGGGAACTGAAGCTTTCTTT. This codes for CASRPAGSGGTEAFF.

This chain links TRBV27 with TRBJ1-2, with 7 positions matching TRBD1. Trimming cost V 6 bases and J 5 bases; bases outside gene matches: 6. The CDR3 is 13 amino acids. Looked up from germline, CDR1 is MNHEY and CDR2 is SMNVEV (reference sequence). CDR3 sequence (DNA): TGTGCCAGCAGAACCACAGGGGAATATGGCTACACCTTC. It specifies CASRTTGEYGYTF.

This chain links TRBV10-3 with TRBJ1-1; D remains unclear. The CDR3 is 13 amino acids. Trimming left V 0 bases short and J 8 bases short, with 10 bases between. Germline lookup yields CDR1 ENHRY and CDR2 SYGVKD. The CDR3: CAISESGGREAFF. The CDR3 bases are TGTGCCATCAGTGAGTCCGGAGGCAGAGAAGCTTTCTTT.

The CDR3 DNA follows: TGTGCCAGCAGCTTAGGGGCGGGGGCAAGCACAGATACGCAGTATTTT. This gives the protein CASSLGAGASTDTQYF. This chain connects TRBV11-2 to TRBJ2-3; tentative D call: TRBD2 (7 bases). Germline assignment: CDR1 SGHAT and CDR2 FQNNGV. The CDR3 loop spans 16 amino acids. V lost 1 base and J 0 bases, leaving 11 bases between the germline ends. The whole variable domain, filled in from reference TRBV11-2 and TRBJ2-3, reads EAGVAQSPRYKIIEKRQSVAFWCNPISGHATLYWYQQILGQGPKLLIQFQNNGVVDDSQLPKDRFSAERLKGVDSTLKIQPAKLEDSAVYLCASSLGAGASTDTQYFGPGTRLTVL.

This clone was seen a single time. In DNA, the CDR3 is TGTGCCAGCAGTTTGGGGGGATTTGGGTCACCCCTCCACTTT. It is translated as CASSLGGFGSPLHF. The rearrangement joins TRBV27 to TRBJ1-6; weak D call: TRBD1 (5 bases). The CDR3 is 14 residues long. In germline, CDR1 is MNHEY, CDR2 SMNVEV (reference sequence). V gave up 3 bases and J gave up 10 bases, with 13 bases separating them.

The V and J genes are TRBV5-1 and TRBJ1-2, with D perhaps TRBD1 (6 bases). CDR3 length: 14 residues. Trimming removed 4 bases from V and 5 bases from J, with 15 bases in between. Looked up from germline, CDR1 is SGHRS and CDR2 is YFSETQ. For the CDR3, the DNA is TGCGCCAGCAGCATGTCGCAGGACAGTTATGGCTACACCTTC. Translating gives CASSMSQDSYGYTF.

The chain uses TRBV27 and TRBJ1-6, with a weak D call TRBD1 (6 bases). The CDR3 is 15 residues long. V lost 9 bases and J lost 7, with 19 bases in between. Germline V gives CDR1 MNHEY, CDR2 SMNVEV (reference sequence). As DNA, the CDR3 is TGTGCCAGTCTCAGGGGTGACATGAGGAATTCACCCCTCCACTTT. Translation: CASLRGDMRNSPLHF.

The chain carries TRBV5-1 and TRBJ1-1; no clear D. The CDR3 extends over 14 amino acids. CDR1 and CDR2 from the germline V gene are SGHRS and YFSETQ. V was clipped by 4 bases and J by 1 base, with 11 bases between them. This CDR3 is CASSPGLKNTEAFF. The CDR3 DNA reads TGCGCCAGCAGCCCTGGACTGAAGAACACTGAAGCTTTCTTT.

This clone was observed a few times. The chain uses TRBV5-1 and TRBJ2-2; 11 bases align to TRBD2. The CDR3 is 17 residues long. V lost 2 bases, J lost 1 base, and 4 bases stayed unmatched. CDR1 is SGHRS and CDR2 is YFSETQ in the germline V gene. The CDR3 spells CASSLLAGEGNTGELFF. For the CDR3, the DNA is TGCGCCAGCAGCTTACTAGCGGGAGAGGGGAACACCGGGGAGCTGTTTTTT.

The rearrangement joins TRBV9 to TRBJ2-5, with 10 bases identical to TRBD1. Germline V gives CDR1 SGDLS, CDR2 YYNGEE. Germline trimming cut 3 bases from V and 0 bases from J; bases unmatched to any gene: 5. The CDR3 totals 16 residues. This CDR3 reads CASSGRDRGNQETQYF. Here the CDR3 DNA reads TGTGCCAGCAGCGGACGGGACAGGGGCAACCAAGAGACCCAGTACTTC. Filled out from reference TRBV9 and TRBJ2-5, the complete variable domain reads DSGVTQTPKHLITATGQRVTLRCSPRSGDLSVYWYQQSLDQGLQFLIQYYNGEERAKGNILERFSAQQFPDLHSELNLSSLELGDSALYFCASSGRDRGNQETQYFGPGTRLLVL.

V gene TRBV2 combines with J gene TRBJ2-7, with D possibly being TRBD2 (5 bases). Germline CDR1 and CDR2: SNHLY and FYNNEI. The CDR3 totals 12 residues. V was trimmed by 4 bases and J by 6 bases, leaving 10 bases between them. CDR3 coding DNA: TGTGCCAGCAGTGTTCGGGGTCGCGAGCAGTACTTC. Its translation is CASSVRGREQYF.

This rearrangement joins TRBV5-1 to TRBJ2-3; 10 bases fit TRBD2. Germline V gene sequence: CDR1 SGHRS, CDR2 YFSETQ. The CDR3 is 15 amino acids. Trimming took 4 bases from V and 1 from J; bases not matched to a gene: 3. The CDR3 bases are TGCGCCAGCAGCGCCGGACTAGCGGGCACAGATACGCAGTATTTT. Its protein is CASSAGLAGTDTQYF.